This TCR beta chain is drawn from a study of cytotoxic CD8 clonotypes in ibrutinib-treated CLL. The CDR3 totals 14 residues. Germline loops: CDR1 SNHLY, CDR2 FYNNEI. The J segment lost 3 bases and the V segment lost 4 bases, leaving 5 bases of the junction unmatched. Study-level findings and limits: The public clonotypes identified were infrequent and showed contraction or stability on treatment. Clonality was elevated at ibrutinib response and had returned toward baseline at progression. Sampling times (in sustained-remission versus progressing patients) were not the same.

Genomic DNA in an amount of around 2 micrograms was extracted from cryopreserved PBMCs and used for the preparation of TCR beta libraries. Only in-frame clones appear in the TCRdb table, and some are missing; sequencing was by immunoSEQ multiplex PCR. The sample has fewer than 300,000 clones, around 76% seen once. In the case of this clone: Its antigen is still unknown.

Here the sequenced sample was PBMCs, taken at disease progression, from a patient treated with ibrutinib. The receptor comes from a human donor with chronic lymphocytic leukemia. The genes are TRBV2 and TRBJ2-7; 8 positions match TRBD1. The CDR3 loop is CASSGGQGVYEQYF. The CDR3 region has the DNA TGTGCCAGCAGTGGCGGACAGGGAGTCTACGAGCAGTACTTC.